This T cell receptor (beta chain) was obtained from a study of OX40 agonist ivuxolimab in advanced cancers. The CDR3 is 15 amino acids. Per the germline V gene, CDR1 is SGHTS and CDR2 is YDEGEE. With 4 bases removed from V and 4 bases from J, the gap between germline ends came to 17 bases. Sequenced by immunoSEQ multiplex PCR; TCRdb stores in-frame clones only, minus some. The data show 15,000 to 20,000 clones, about four fifths seen once. The source material was CD4+ or CD8+ T cells sorted from blood, sampled in a trial of the OX40 agonist ivuxolimab. The chain employs TRBV5-8 and TRBJ1-2; tentatively, D is TRBD1 (5 bases). The receptor was isolated from an adult with an advanced solid tumor such as melanoma, head and neck, liver or kidney cancer. The CDR3 coding sequence is TGTGCCAGCAGCCCGCGCGGACATCTTAGCTATGGCTACACCTTC. It translates to CASSPRGHLSYGYTF.